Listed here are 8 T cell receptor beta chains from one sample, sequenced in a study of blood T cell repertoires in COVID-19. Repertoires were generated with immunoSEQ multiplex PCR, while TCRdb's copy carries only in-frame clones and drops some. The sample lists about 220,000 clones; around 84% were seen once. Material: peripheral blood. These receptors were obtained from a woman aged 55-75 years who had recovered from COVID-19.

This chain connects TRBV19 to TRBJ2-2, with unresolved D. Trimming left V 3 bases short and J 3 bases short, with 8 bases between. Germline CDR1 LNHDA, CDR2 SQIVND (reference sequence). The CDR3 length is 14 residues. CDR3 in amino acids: CASSISSYTGELFF. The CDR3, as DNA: TGTGCCAGTAGTATCTCCTCCTACACCGGGGAGCTGTTTTTT.

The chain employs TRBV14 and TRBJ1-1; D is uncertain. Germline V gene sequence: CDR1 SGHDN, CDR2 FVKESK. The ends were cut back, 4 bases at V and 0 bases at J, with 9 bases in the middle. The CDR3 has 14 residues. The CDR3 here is CASSPVVLNTEAFF. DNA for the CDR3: TGTGCCAGCAGCCCTGTTGTCCTGAACACTGAAGCTTTCTTT.

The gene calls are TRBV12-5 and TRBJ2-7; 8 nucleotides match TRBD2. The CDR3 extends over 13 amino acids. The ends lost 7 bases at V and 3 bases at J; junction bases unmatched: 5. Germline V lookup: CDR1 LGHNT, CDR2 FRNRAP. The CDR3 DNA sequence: TGTGCTAGTGCCTCGGGAGGGCACTACGAGCAGTACTTC. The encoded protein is CASASGGHYEQYF.

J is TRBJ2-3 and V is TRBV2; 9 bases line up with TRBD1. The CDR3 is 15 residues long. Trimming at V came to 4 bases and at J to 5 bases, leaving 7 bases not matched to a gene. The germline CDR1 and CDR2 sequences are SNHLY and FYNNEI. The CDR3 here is CASSGRDRAVDTQYF. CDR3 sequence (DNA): TGTGCCAGCAGTGGGCGGGACAGGGCGGTAGATACGCAGTATTTT.

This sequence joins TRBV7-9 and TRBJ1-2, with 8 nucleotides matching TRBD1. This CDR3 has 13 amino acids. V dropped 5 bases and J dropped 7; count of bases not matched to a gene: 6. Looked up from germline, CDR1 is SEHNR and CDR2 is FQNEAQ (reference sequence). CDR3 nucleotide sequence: TGTGCCAGCAGCCCACGGACAGGGCCTGGCTACACCTTC. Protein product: CASSPRTGPGYTF.

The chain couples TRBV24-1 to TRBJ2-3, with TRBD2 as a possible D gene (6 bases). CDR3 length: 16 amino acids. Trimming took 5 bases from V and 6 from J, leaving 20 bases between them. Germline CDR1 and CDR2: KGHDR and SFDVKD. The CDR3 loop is CATSGWGPEGQDTQYF. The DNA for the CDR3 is TGTGCCACCAGTGGTTGGGGCCCGGAGGGGCAGGATACGCAGTATTTT.

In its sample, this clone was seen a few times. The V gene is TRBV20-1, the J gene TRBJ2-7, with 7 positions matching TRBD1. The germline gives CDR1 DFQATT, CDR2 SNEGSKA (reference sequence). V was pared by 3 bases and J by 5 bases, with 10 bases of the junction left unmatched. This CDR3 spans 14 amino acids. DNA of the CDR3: TGCAGTGCTAGTGGCCAGGGGGTAAGGGACGAGCAGTACTTC. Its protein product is CSASGQGVRDEQYF.

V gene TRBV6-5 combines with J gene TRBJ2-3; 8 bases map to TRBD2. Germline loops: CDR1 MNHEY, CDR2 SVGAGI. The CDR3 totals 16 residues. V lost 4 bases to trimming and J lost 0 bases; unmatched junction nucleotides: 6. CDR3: CASSSLAGTSTDTQYF. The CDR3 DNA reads TGTGCCAGCAGTTCCTTAGCGGGGACTAGCACAGATACGCAGTATTTT.